The clone carrying this T cell receptor (beta chain) was found many times. The data belong to a study of shared clonotypes between healthy human individuals. With V trimmed by 6 bases and J by 3 bases, 2 bases remained unmatched. Germline V gene lookup returns CDR1 SNHLY and CDR2 FYNNEI. The CDR3 is made up of 13 amino acids. In the original workflow: ImmunoSEQ yielded junction-only sequences lacking quality scores, so filtering differed. Method: immunoSEQ multiplex PCR; TCRdb's copy keeps in-frame clones and lacks some. That table is the source of V, J and clone size, and D and trimming were worked out from the DNA. The sample comprises about 960,000 clones, 70% to 85% of which are singletons, and approximately 1.5% rests with the top ten.

The rearrangement links TRBV2 to TRBJ2-5, with TRBD2 matching over 9 bases. The sequenced sample consisted of memory CD4+ T cells sorted from blood. Subset indicated: CD45RA-negative fraction. This TCR was recovered from a man between 18 and 29 years old in good health. The CDR3 here is CASRLAGKETQYF. The CDR3 region has the DNA TGTGCCAGCAGACTAGCGGGTAAAGAGACCCAGTACTTC.